This passage covers 23 T cell receptor beta chains from one sample sequenced in a study of shared clonotypes between healthy human individuals. Sequencing was performed with immunoSEQ multiplex PCR; in TCRdb, only in-frame clones are kept and a portion is missing. Of some 350,000 clones in the sample, around 74% were seen once. The sample was memory CD4+ T cells sorted from blood. Subset described: CD45RA-negative fraction. These receptors were obtained from a man aged 30 to 45 in good health.

V is TRBV2 and J is TRBJ1-5; D unresolved. The germline CDR1 and CDR2 sequences are SNHLY and FYNNEI. V shed 6 bases and J shed 5 bases, with 17 bases lying between them. The CDR3 loop spans 15 amino acids. Written as DNA, the CDR3 is TGTGCCAGCAGCGTCTTTGGCGGGGAGTATCAGCCCCAGCATTTT. Amino acid sequence: CASSVFGGEYQPQHF. Complete variable domain (other parts from reference TRBV2 and TRBJ1-5): EPEVTQTPSHQVTQMGQEVILRCVPISNHLYFYWYRQILGQKVEFLVSFYNNEISEKSEIFDDQFSVERPDGSNFTLKIRSTKLEDSAMYFCASSVFGGEYQPQHFGDGTRLSIL.

This chain links TRBV20-1 with TRBJ2-1; unclear D gene. Trimming removed 0 bases at V and 7 bases at J, with 4 bases between. In germline, CDR1 is DFQATT, CDR2 SNEGSKA (reference sequence). The CDR3 has 11 residues. This chain's CDR3 is CSARDFNEQFF. In DNA, the CDR3 is TGCAGTGCTAGAGATTTTAATGAGCAGTTCTTC.

The chain is built from TRBV27 and TRBJ1-1, with TRBD1 as a possible D gene (5 bases). This CDR3 region has 13 residues. The germline V gene encodes CDR1 MNHEY and CDR2 SMNVEV (reference sequence). The germline V and J ends were trimmed by 5 bases and 10 bases, with 17 bases remaining between them. CDR3 sequence: CASSPLDKFRAFF. In nucleotides, the CDR3 is TGTGCCAGCAGTCCTCTGGACAAATTTAGAGCTTTCTTT.

In regard to this clone: Other DNA sequences in this specimen translate into the identical CDR3. V gene TRBV10-1 combines with J gene TRBJ2-3, with D possibly being TRBD2 (5 bases). This CDR3 spans 13 amino acids. CDR1 is WNHNN, CDR2 SYGVQD, per germline (reference sequence). Trimming shortened V by 3 bases and J by 3 bases, and 7 bases separated the two germline ends. Written as DNA, the CDR3 is TGCGCCAGCAGTGATGGAGGTACAGATACGCAGTATTTT. Residues: CASSDGGTDTQYF.

CDR3 sequence (DNA): TGCGCCAGCAGTTCCCCGGGCCTCCAAAAGTACGAGCAGTACTTC. Translated: CASSSPGLQKYEQYF. The chain recombines TRBV23-1 with TRBJ2-7; no reliable D call. TRBV23-1 has ORF status, its function being uncertain. V was shortened by 5 bases and J by 4 bases, with 18 bases between the two germline ends. The CDR3 totals 15 residues.

The chain combines TRBV11-2 with TRBJ2-1; 10 bases fit TRBD1. Germline CDR1 and CDR2: SGHAT and FQNNGV. Unmatched junction bases numbered 5, after V lost 8 bases and J lost 7 bases. CDR3 length: 13 amino acids. The CDR3 region is CASPGQGGNEQFF. In nucleotides, the CDR3 is TGTGCCAGCCCAGGACAGGGGGGTAATGAGCAGTTCTTC. The full variable domain, its missing parts supplied by reference TRBV11-2 and TRBJ2-1, is EAGVAQSPRYKIIEKRQSVAFWCNPISGHATLYWYQQILGQGPKLLIQFQNNGVVDDSQLPKDRFSAERLKGVDSTLKIQPAKLEDSAVYLCASPGQGGNEQFFGPGTRLTVL.

The chain employs TRBV5-4 and TRBJ1-2; no definite D call. The ends were cut back, 3 bases at V and 4 bases at J, with 16 bases in the middle. This CDR3 has 15 amino acids. Germline CDR1 and CDR2: SGHNT and YYREEE (reference sequence). The CDR3 DNA sequence: TGTGCCAGCAGCTCCGGCATCTCAGGTGGCTATGGCTACACCTTC. It encodes CASSSGISGGYGYTF.

The chain has TRBV7-9 and TRBJ2-3; 8 nucleotides match TRBD2. V was clipped by 4 bases and J by 0 bases; unmatched bases: 6. The V gene's germline CDR1 is SEHNR and CDR2 FQNEAQ (reference sequence). The CDR3 runs to 16 residues. The CDR3 DNA is TGTGCCAGCAGCTGGGGGGGACTAGGAAGCACAGATACGCAGTATTTT. As protein: CASSWGGLGSTDTQYF. Variable domain in full (rest from reference TRBV7-9 and TRBJ2-3): DTGVSQNPRHKITKRGQNVTFRCDPISEHNRLYWYRQTLGQGPEFLTYFQNEAQLEKSRLLSDRFSAERPKGSFSTLEIQRTEQGDSAMYLCASSWGGLGSTDTQYFGPGTRLTVL.

The chain has TRBV28 and TRBJ1-5; 11 bases line up with TRBD1. Per the germline V gene, CDR1 is MDHEN and CDR2 is SYDVKM. The CDR3 contains 16 residues. V gave up 4 bases and J gave up 7 bases; unmatched junction bases: 9. The CDR3 nucleotides are TGTGCCAGCAGTTCAGGGACAGGGGGGTTTCGGCAGCCCCAGCATTTT. Translating it yields CASSSGTGGFRQPQHF. Using reference TRBV28 and TRBJ1-5 for the parts outside the CDR3, the full variable domain is DVKVTQSSRYLVKRTGEKVFLECVQDMDHENMFWYRQDPGLGLRLIYFSYDVKMKEKGDIPEGYSVSREKKERFSLILESASTNQTSMYLCASSSGTGGFRQPQHFGDGTRLSIL.

This clone was counted between two and nine times. A much larger clone sits a single nucleotide away, making a read error possible. The identical CDR3 is also encoded by other nucleotide sequences in the sample. The chain has TRBV27 and TRBJ2-7, with D unclear. This CDR3 comprises 11 residues. V was clipped by 4 bases and J by 3 bases, with 4 bases between them. Germline-derived CDR1 and CDR2 are MNHEY and SMNVEV (reference sequence). CDR3 sequence: CASSSLYEQYF. The DNA for the CDR3 is TGTGCCAGCAGTTCCCTCTACGAGCAGTACTTC.

This clone showed up just once. The J gene is TRBJ1-1, the V gene TRBV7-2; perhaps TRBD1 as D (6 bases). This CDR3 comprises 13 residues. V shed 5 bases and J shed 5 bases, with 12 bases lying between them. CDR1 is SGHTA, CDR2 FQGNSA, per germline. The CDR3 spells CASSSHRDTEAFF. The CDR3 DNA reads as TGTGCCAGCAGCAGCCACAGGGATACTGAAGCTTTCTTT. Drawing the rest from reference TRBV7-2 and TRBJ1-1, the complete variable domain is GAGVSQSPSNKVTEKGKDVELRCDPISGHTALYWYRQSLGQGLEFLIYFQGNSAPDKSGLPSDRFSAERTGGSVSTLTIQRTQQEDSAVYLCASSSHRDTEAFFGQGTRLTVV.

This clone has more than one count but fewer than ten. In nucleotides, the CDR3 is TGTGCCAGCTCCAGCCCAGATACGCAGTATTTT. It specifies CASSSPDTQYF. The rearrangement joins TRBV25-1 to TRBJ2-3; D unclear. The ends were cut back, 8 bases at V and 4 bases at J, with 7 bases in the middle. The CDR3 contains 11 residues. CDR1 is MGHDK and CDR2 is SYGVNS in the germline V gene. Complete variable domain (other parts from reference TRBV25-1 and TRBJ2-3): EADIYQTPRYLVIGTGKKITLECSQTMGHDKMYWYQQDPGMELHLIHYSYGVNSTEKGDLSSESTVSRIRTEHFPLTLESARPSHTSQYLCASSSPDTQYFGPGTRLTVL.

Concerning this clone: Being one base from a much bigger clone, this may be a read error. The gene calls are TRBV11-2 and TRBJ2-5; D ambiguous. This CDR3 contains 13 residues. Germline values: CDR1 SGHAT, CDR2 FQNNGV. The CDR3 reads CASSLQGQGTQYF. DNA for the CDR3: TGTGCCAGCAGCTTGCAAGGCCAAGGGACCCAGTACTTC. Based on the CDR3 plus reference TRBV11-2 and TRBJ2-5, the full variable domain is EAGVAQSPRYKIIEKRQSVAFWCNPISGHATLYWYQQILGQGPKLLIQFQNNGVVDDSQLPKDRFSAERLKGVDSTLKIQPAKLEDSAVYLCASSLQGQGTQYFGPGTRLLVL.

Note on this clone: This same CDR3 is encoded by further DNA sequences in the sample. The rearrangement uses TRBV7-2 and TRBJ2-7; D remains unclear. The CDR3 loop spans 12 amino acids. Germline CDR1 reads SGHTA; CDR2 reads FQGNSA. With 1 base removed from V and 4 bases from J, the gap between germline ends came to 5 bases. The CDR3 reads CASSLGVYEQYF. Here the CDR3 DNA reads TGTGCCAGCAGCTTAGGAGTTTACGAGCAGTACTTC.

This chain links TRBV10-1 with TRBJ2-6; maybe TRBD1 (6 bases). Germline CDR1 reads WNHNN; CDR2 reads SYGVQD (reference sequence). Trimming took off 4 bases at V and 0 bases at J, with 10 bases between the two ends. CDR3 length: 16 residues. DNA for the CDR3: TGCGCCAGCAGTGGGGGACAAATCTCTGGGGCCAACGTCCTGACTTTC. This gives the protein CASSGGQISGANVLTF.

The CDR3 DNA sequence: TGTGCCAGCAGTGAGACCAACAGGGGTCGAAGGGAAGCTTTCTTT. It codes for CASSETNRGRREAFF. This rearrangement joins TRBV6-1 to TRBJ1-1; TRBD1 aligns across 7 bases. CDR1 is MNHNS, CDR2 SASEGT, per germline. CDR3 size: 15 residues. Germline trimming cut 3 bases from V and 8 bases from J; bases unmatched to any gene: 12.

This clone was seen once. The chain recombines TRBV12-2 with TRBJ2-1; the table's D gene call, TRBD1, was not cross checked with the DNA. TRBV12-2 is a pseudogene locus. This CDR3 has 16 residues. For the CDR3, the DNA is TGTGCAAGTCGCTTGGACAGTTCTAGCTCCTACAATGAGCAGTTCTTC. It encodes CASRLDSSSSYNEQFF.

A single count supports this clone. CDR3 protein: CASSEAKGTEAFF. The CDR3 DNA reads TGTGCCAGCAGTGAAGCGAAGGGGACGGAAGCTTTCTTT. This chain links TRBV2 with TRBJ1-1; weak D call: TRBD1 (5 bases). Between the trimmed V and J ends, which lost 0 bases and 8 bases, there was a span of 10 bases. The CDR3 is 13 amino acids. From germline, CDR1 is SNHLY and CDR2 FYNNEI.

This clone was seen at least ten times. The chain uses TRBV2 and TRBJ2-3; 13 bases are shared with TRBD2. With V trimmed by 6 bases and J by 5 bases, 11 bases remained unmatched. The CDR3 totals 17 residues. The germline V gene encodes CDR1 SNHLY and CDR2 FYNNEI. In nucleotides, the CDR3 is TGTGCCAGCAGGATTCCCCCGACTAGCGGGAGGAGAGATACGCAGTATTTT. Protein sequence: CASRIPPTSGRRDTQYF. The variable domain in full, with the rest retrieved from reference TRBV2 and TRBJ2-3, is EPEVTQTPSHQVTQMGQEVILRCVPISNHLYFYWYRQILGQKVEFLVSFYNNEISEKSEIFDDQFSVERPDGSNFTLKIRSTKLEDSAMYFCASRIPPTSGRRDTQYFGPGTRLTVL.

This clone has more than one count but fewer than ten. The gene calls are TRBV5-4 and TRBJ2-2; 7 bases are shared with TRBD2. Trimming took 2 bases from V and 8 from J; bases not matched to a gene: 3. Germline CDR1 SGHNT, CDR2 YYREEE (reference sequence). The CDR3 totals 13 residues. The CDR3 DNA follows: TGTGCCAGCAGCTTACGACTAGCTGGGGAGCTGTTTTTT. Translated: CASSLRLAGELFF.

V and J are TRBV18 and TRBJ1-4; D is ambiguous. This CDR3 is 15 amino acids long. The germline V and J ends were trimmed by 6 bases and 0 bases, with 11 bases remaining between them. CDR1 KGHSH and CDR2 LQKENI come from the germline V gene. CDR3 loop: CASSPDRATNEKLFF. The CDR3 bases are TGTGCCAGCTCCCCCGACCGTGCAACTAATGAAAAACTGTTTTTT.

This clone was counted a single time. The chain joins TRBV25-1 to TRBJ2-3; D uncertain. V dropped 7 bases and J dropped 2 bases, with 10 bases sitting between them. The CDR3 loop spans 13 amino acids. Germline V CDR1 and CDR2: MGHDK, SYGVNS. As DNA, the CDR3 is TGTGCCAGCACTGAGTCTCCCACAGATACGCAGTATTTT. Translated, it gives CASTESPTDTQYF.

The rearrangement links TRBV2 to TRBJ2-6, with TRBD1 identical over 10 bases. Germline V lookup: CDR1 SNHLY, CDR2 FYNNEI. This CDR3 contains 17 residues. With V trimmed by 4 bases and J by 2 bases, 5 bases remained unmatched. CDR3 in DNA: TGTGCCAGCAGTGCGACAGGGGGCTATACTGGGGCCAACGTCCTGACTTTC. It translates to CASSATGGYTGANVLTF.